The 28 T cell receptor beta chains below were found in one sample sequenced in a study of breast tumors, draining lymph nodes, adjacent tissues. Axillary draining lymph nodes of breast cancer patients supplied the node samples. TCRdb reanalysed the multiplex PCR reads using MiXCR and keeps one entry per CDR3 protein. The repertoire has 180,000 or so distinct CDR3 sequences, roughly 35% of them found once; the top ten carry about 3.7%. Sequenced sample: axillary lymph node tissue. These receptors all stem from a female donor with breast cancer. Some clones in this sample may be carry-over from other donors' samples.

This clonotype was counted only a few times. The chain is built from TRBV20-1 and TRBJ2-7; the match to TRBD2 covers 7 bases. The CDR3 loop spans 16 amino acids. Losses at the gene ends were 3 bases for V and 2 bases for J; bases not matched to a gene: 13. The germline V gene encodes CDR1 DFQATT and CDR2 SNEGSKA (reference sequence). The CDR3 is CSASGIRTRTTYEQYF. The CDR3 nucleotides read TGCAGTGCTAGTGGGATAAGGACTAGGACGACCTACGAGCAGTACTTC.

About this clonotype itself: A much larger clone lies one base from this, so it may be a read error. This chain connects TRBV6-1 to TRBJ1-2; D not resolved. The CDR3 spans 13 residues. CDR1 MNHNS and CDR2 SASEGT come from the germline V gene. The DNA of the CDR3 is TGTGCCAGCAGTCAAGCCTCAGGTTCTGGCTACACCTTC. This sequence encodes CASSQASGSGYTF.

This clonotype showed up many times. J is TRBJ2-7 and V is TRBV29-1, with 9 positions matching TRBD1. The CDR3 sequence is 13 residues long. The junction had 3 bases not matched to a gene; V was cut back by 2 bases and J by 4 bases. Germline CDR1 SQVTM, CDR2 ANQGSEA. The CDR3 DNA sequence: TGCAGCGTTGAAAGGGACAGGGATTACGAGCAGTACTTC. Translated, it gives CSVERDRDYEQYF.

In this sample, this clonotype turned up many times. V and J are TRBV7-8 and TRBJ2-5, with D unresolved. The V gene's germline CDR1 is SGHVS and CDR2 FQNEAQ. Trimming took 3 bases from V and 3 from J, leaving 8 bases between them. This CDR3 is built from 13 residues. The CDR3 spells CASSFVPEETQYF. CDR3 sequence (DNA): TGTGCCAGCAGCTTCGTCCCGGAAGAGACCCAGTACTTC.

This clonotype was counted many times. V is TRBV30 and J is TRBJ1-5; D remains ambiguous. Germline-derived CDR1 and CDR2 are GTSNPN and SVGIG (reference sequence). Trimming removed 0 bases from V and 1 base from J, with 4 bases in between. The CDR3 sequence is 13 residues long. This CDR3 is CAWSVQSNQPQHF. As DNA, the CDR3 is TGTGCCTGGAGTGTACAAAGCAATCAGCCCCAGCATTTT. Supplemented by reference TRBV30 and TRBJ1-5, the full variable domain reads SQTIHQWPATLVQPVGSPLSLECTVEGTSNPNLYWYRQAAGRGLQLLFYSVGIGQISSEVPQNLSASRPQDRQFILSSKKLLLSDSGFYLCAWSVQSNQPQHFGDGTRLSIL.

The sample holds many counts of this clonotype. The genes are TRBV19 and TRBJ1-4, with D unresolved. Per the germline V gene, CDR1 is LNHDA and CDR2 is SQIVND (reference sequence). The V end was cut by 4 bases, the J end by 0 bases, with 12 bases between. CDR3 length: 16 amino acids. The CDR3 here is CASSRPDGTTNEKLFF. The CDR3 DNA is TGTGCCAGTAGTAGACCGGACGGGACAACTAATGAAAAACTGTTTTTT.

This clonotype was seen ten or more times. The V and J genes are TRBV5-8 and TRBJ2-2, with D possibly TRBD1 on 5 matching bases. Trimming removed 4 bases at V and 5 bases at J, with 15 bases between. This CDR3 is 15 amino acids long. The germline V gene has CDR1 SGHTS and CDR2 YDEGEE. The CDR3 is CASSPGWGGTGELFF. The CDR3 region has the DNA TGTGCCAGCAGCCCCGGATGGGGCGGAACCGGGGAGCTGTTTTTT.

The chain recombines TRBV10-2 with TRBJ2-5, with 8 bases lining up with TRBD1. The CDR3 has 13 amino acids. Germline V gives CDR1 WSHSY, CDR2 SAAADI. The junction had 3 bases not matched to a gene; V was cut back by 6 bases and J by 3 bases. CDR3 protein: CASRATGEETQYF. DNA for the CDR3: TGCGCCAGCAGAGCGACAGGGGAAGAGACCCAGTACTTC.

This clonotype was recorded many times. The chain links TRBV27 to TRBJ2-3, with 8 nucleotides matching TRBD2. Trimming took 6 bases from V and 1 from J; bases not matched to a gene: 12. Per germline, CDR1 MNHEY and CDR2 SMNVEV (reference sequence). The CDR3 has 17 amino acids. In DNA, the CDR3 is TGTGCCAGCAGACCGGGACTAGAAATTTTGGGCACAGATACGCAGTATTTT. Its protein product is CASRPGLEILGTDTQYF.

This chain connects TRBV7-9 to TRBJ1-6; TRBD1 agrees at 7 bases. The CDR3 is made up of 14 amino acids. Germline V CDR1 and CDR2: SEHNR, FQNEAQ (reference sequence). After removal of 6 bases from V and 7 bases from J, the junction contained 6 bases not matched to a gene. The CDR3 region is CASRGDSRNSPLHF. For the CDR3, the DNA is TGTGCCAGCAGGGGGGACAGTCGCAATTCACCCCTCCACTTT.

To note about this clonotype: A much larger clone lies one base from this, so it may be a read error. The genes are TRBV5-8 and TRBJ1-4, with D possibly matching TRBD1 (5 bases). This CDR3 has 15 amino acids. CDR1 and CDR2 (germline): SGHTS, YDEGEE. The V gene lost 5 bases and the J gene lost 8 bases, with 19 bases spanning the gap. DNA for the CDR3: TGTGCCAGCAGGATATTCGGGGCGGGTGAAGAAAAACTGTTTTTT. Translating it yields CASRIFGAGEEKLFF.

This clonotype was seen repeatedly, ten times or more. The gene calls are TRBV6-5 and TRBJ1-6; D may be TRBD1 (6 bases). The CDR3 is 16 residues long. Trimming removed 7 bases from V and 0 bases from J, with 13 bases in between. In germline, CDR1 is MNHEY, CDR2 SVGAGI. DNA for the CDR3: TGTGCCAGCAACCCAGGGGCAAGCTCCTATAATTCACCCCTCCACTTT. This codes for CASNPGASSYNSPLHF.

About this clonotype: A clone one base away is much larger, so this may be a read error. This chain uses TRBV18 with TRBJ2-1; possible D gene TRBD2, 6 bases. The ends were cut back, 8 bases at V and 6 bases at J, with 17 bases in the middle. The CDR3 runs 14 residues. CDR1 and CDR2 from the germline V gene are KGHSH and LQKENI. The CDR3 sequence is CASPTAGPGNEQFF. CDR3 bases: TGTGCCAGCCCAACTGCGGGACCGGGCAATGAGCAGTTCTTC. Using reference TRBV18 and TRBJ2-1 for the parts outside the CDR3, the full variable domain is NAGVMQNPRHLVRRRGQEARLRCSPMKGHSHVYWYRQLPEEGLKFMVYLQKENIIDESGMPKERFSAEFPKEGPSILRIQQVVRGDSAAYFCASPTAGPGNEQFFGPGTRLTVL.

This clonotype was found a few times. A single base separates this from a much larger clone, so it may be a read error. The chain couples TRBV5-8 to TRBJ2-3; D assignment may be TRBD1 or TRBD2 (5 bases each). Trimming took off 4 bases at V and 5 bases at J, with 14 bases between the two ends. The CDR3 is 14 residues long. Looked up from germline, CDR1 is SGHTS and CDR2 is YDEGEE. The DNA for the CDR3 is TGTGCCAGCAGCACGCCGGGACCAAGAGATACGCAGTATTTT. Protein sequence: CASSTPGPRDTQYF.

At least ten counts were recorded for this clonotype. The chain employs TRBV5-1 and TRBJ1-2; D perhaps matches TRBD1 (6 bases). The CDR3 runs to 14 residues. Germline assignment: CDR1 SGHRS and CDR2 YFSETQ. Trimming pared 3 bases from V and 4 bases from J, leaving 13 bases between. The CDR3 DNA reads TGCGCCAGCAGCTCCGCCGGACAGACCTATGGCTACACCTTC. Encoded protein: CASSSAGQTYGYTF.

Only a few counts were recorded for this clonotype. The chain couples TRBV6-1 to TRBJ2-2; 14 bases agree with TRBD2. V shed 11 bases and J 4 bases; nucleotides not matched to a gene: 15. CDR3 length: 18 residues. Germline CDR1 is MNHNS and CDR2 is SASEGT. CDR3 region: CAGQRGGTSGSSTGELFF. The CDR3 DNA reads as TGTGCCGGCCAGCGTGGGGGGACTAGCGGGAGCAGCACCGGGGAGCTGTTTTTT.

Concerning this clonotype itself: A much larger clone sits a single nucleotide away, making a read error possible. The chain combines TRBV6-6 with TRBJ1-3; no firm D call. CDR1 MNHNY and CDR2 SVGAGI come from the germline V gene (reference sequence). The V end lost 5 bases, the J end lost 1 base, and 12 bases lay between the germline ends. CDR3 size: 15 residues. The CDR3, as DNA: TGTGCCAGCAGTCACGAAGGTTTGTCTGGAAACACCATATATTTT. This gives the protein CASSHEGLSGNTIYF.

This clonotype was found many times. The chain joins TRBV6-1 to TRBJ2-3; D uncertain. This CDR3 comprises 15 residues. V was cut by 2 bases and J by 5 bases, with 14 bases left in between. Per germline, CDR1 MNHNS and CDR2 SASEGT. As DNA, the CDR3 is TGTGCCAGCAGTGAACTGATTGGACCCCGAGATACGCAGTATTTT. This translates into CASSELIGPRDTQYF.

This clonotype was recorded at least ten times. The CDR3 is CASSESGTRANEQFF. For the CDR3, the DNA is TGCGCCAGCAGTGAGTCAGGGACTAGAGCCAATGAGCAGTTCTTC. The rearrangement links TRBV10-1 to TRBJ2-1; 8 nucleotides agree with TRBD2. Germline lookup yields CDR1 WNHNN and CDR2 SYGVQD (reference sequence). The CDR3 is 15 residues long. J lost 6 bases, V lost 0 bases, and 4 bases had no gene match.

This clonotype was observed many times. A read error may explain this, as a much larger clone is one base away. The chain is built from TRBV7-9 and TRBJ2-5; perhaps TRBD2 as D (7 bases). Per germline, CDR1 SEHNR and CDR2 FQNEAQ (reference sequence). This CDR3 contains 15 residues. CDR3 sequence (DNA): TGTGCCAGCAGCCCGGGGGGCATCCTCCAAGAGACCCAGCACTTC. Translating gives CASSPGGILQETQHF. The full variable domain, completed using reference TRBV7-9 and TRBJ2-5, is DTGVSQNPRHKITKRGQNVTFRCDPISEHNRLYWYRQTLGQGPEFLTYFQNEAQLEKSRLLSDRFSAERPKGSFSTLEIQRTEQGDSAMYLCASSPGGILQETQHFGPGTRLLVL.

The table lists this clonotype with many counts. The chain links TRBV6-5 to TRBJ1-2; D not certain. V lost 0 bases to trimming and J lost 2 bases, with 10 bases between them. The V gene's germline CDR1 is MNHEY and CDR2 SVGAGI. This CDR3 is 15 amino acids long. The CDR3 here is CASSYSAVGNYGYTF. CDR3 coding DNA: TGTGCCAGCAGTTACTCTGCGGTTGGAAACTATGGCTACACCTTC.

The rearrangement joins TRBV2 to TRBJ2-5; D call uncertain. This CDR3 has 19 residues. CDR1 and CDR2 from the germline V gene are SNHLY and FYNNEI. Trimming left V 5 bases short and J 4 bases short, with 29 bases between. Here the CDR3 DNA reads TGTGCCAGCAGTCTACAACGAGCGTGGCGCTCACTGAGATCAGAGACCCAGTACTTC. Translating it yields CASSLQRAWRSLRSETQYF.

The CDR3 reads CASSLGVLWNEQFF. Here the CDR3 DNA reads TGTGCCAGCAGCTTAGGTGTATTGTGGAATGAGCAGTTCTTC. This chain connects TRBV5-6 to TRBJ2-1; D not certain. CDR1 SGHDT and CDR2 YYEEEE come from the germline V gene. CDR3 size: 14 residues. Trimming pared 2 bases from V and 7 bases from J, leaving 13 bases between.

In this sample, this clonotype turned up a few times. The chain uses TRBV12-5 and TRBJ1-6; 7 nucleotides align to TRBD1. CDR1 and CDR2 (germline): LGHNT, FRNRAP. With 3 bases clipped from V and 6 bases from J, the junction kept 5 bases outside the gene matches. This CDR3 has 15 residues. The CDR3 DNA sequence: TGTGCTAGTGGTTTTTTGCAGGGGGGTAATTCACCCCTCCACTTT. Translation gives CASGFLQGGNSPLHF.

There are many counts of this clonotype. The rearrangement links TRBV6-5 to TRBJ1-2; TRBD1 matches at 7 bases. Germline CDR1 is MNHEY and CDR2 is SVGAGI. CDR3 length: 15 amino acids. The V gene end was trimmed by 0 bases and the J gene end by 4 bases; junction bases not matched to a gene: 5. CDR3 sequence reads: CASSYSGGGAYGYTF. The CDR3 region has the DNA TGTGCCAGCAGTTACTCGGGAGGGGGCGCCTATGGCTACACCTTC.

This clonotype has a count of ten or more. The J gene is TRBJ1-2, the V gene TRBV27; 7 nucleotides line up with TRBD1. Germline loops: CDR1 MNHEY, CDR2 SMNVEV (reference sequence). The CDR3 contains 11 residues. The V segment lost 9 bases and the J segment 7 bases; nucleotides outside the gene matches: 5. CDR3 loop: CASLDRTGYTF. The DNA for the CDR3 is TGTGCCAGTCTGGACAGGACTGGCTACACCTTC.

This clonotype was seen a few times. The rearrangement uses TRBV10-1 and TRBJ2-3; maybe TRBD2 (6 bases). Deletions cut 1 base from V and 1 base from J, with 12 bases between. CDR3 length equals 16 residues. CDR1 WNHNN and CDR2 SYGVQD come from the germline V gene (reference sequence). CDR3 nucleotide sequence: TGCGCCAGCAGTGAGTTACGCGGGGCCCGCACAGATACGCAGTATTTT. Its protein product is CASSELRGARTDTQYF.

This clonotype was counted many times. This rearrangement joins TRBV6-6 to TRBJ1-5, with D perhaps TRBD1 (5 bases). The CDR3 loop spans 14 amino acids. The germline V gene has CDR1 MNHNY and CDR2 SVGAGI (reference sequence). The ends were cut back, 8 bases at V and 4 bases at J, with 15 bases in the middle. The CDR3 nucleotides are TGTGCCAGCCGCCAAACGCAGGGAAATCAGCCCCAGCATTTT. Protein: CASRQTQGNQPQHF.